These T cell receptor beta chains were read from a single sample in a study of cytomegalovirus exposure and HLA in healthy donors. The table came from immunoSEQ multiplex PCR; TCRdb's copy has only in-frame clones and leaves some out. Recorded for this sample: 200,000 to 250,000 clones. Sequencing was performed on PBMCs. The receptors were sampled from a girl aged 2 to 9 in good health and CMV-seropositive. Both conserved end residues are part of each CDR3. Each record gives: J gene, V gene, D gene, CDR3 DNA, CDR3 protein. A D gene is named only where the DNA matches it firmly.

j_call: TRBJ2-5
v_call: TRBV7-9
d_call: -
cdr3_nt: TGTGCCAGCAGCTTATCTCAGAAAAAAGCGAGGGAGACCCAGTACTTC
cdr3_aa: CASSLSQKKARETQYF

j_call: TRBJ1-1
v_call: TRBV18
d_call: TRBD1
cdr3_nt: TGTGCCAGCTCCCGGACAGGCATGAACACTGAAGCTTTCTTT
cdr3_aa: CASSRTGMNTEAFF

j_call: TRBJ1-1
v_call: TRBV5-1
d_call: -
cdr3_nt: TGCGCCAGCAGCTTGAGCCAGGGCCGTGAAGCTTTCTTT
cdr3_aa: CASSLSQGREAFF

j_call: TRBJ1-1
v_call: TRBV10-1
d_call: -
cdr3_nt: TGCGCCAGCAGTGAAGGACACGTCGCGAACACTGAAGCTTTCTTT
cdr3_aa: CASSEGHVANTEAFF

j_call: TRBJ2-5
v_call: TRBV13
d_call: TRBD1
cdr3_nt: TGTGCCAGCAGCACGGACAGGGCCCTGAAGGAGCAGTACTTC
cdr3_aa: CASSTDRALKEQYF

j_call: TRBJ1-4
v_call: TRBV5-1
d_call: TRBD1
cdr3_nt: TGCGCCAGCAGCAACCCGACAGGGGTCGGTAATGAAAAACTGTTTTTT
cdr3_aa: CASSNPTGVGNEKLFF

j_call: TRBJ2-5
v_call: TRBV7-2
d_call: -
cdr3_nt: TGTGCCAGCAGCTTAGGGGCGGGAGAGACCCAGTACTTC
cdr3_aa: CASSLGAGETQYF

j_call: TRBJ1-1
v_call: TRBV5-4
d_call: TRBD1
cdr3_nt: TGTGCCAGCAGCTCTCGAGGGAACAGGGGTTACACTGAAGCTTTCTTT
cdr3_aa: CASSSRGNRGYTEAFF

j_call: TRBJ1-2
v_call: TRBV28
d_call: -
cdr3_nt: TGTGCCAGCAGACAGACCGGGGTGTGGGGCTACACCTTC
cdr3_aa: CASRQTGVWGYTF

j_call: TRBJ2-1
v_call: TRBV21-1
d_call: -
cdr3_nt: TGTGCCAGCAGCAAAGGGACAGGGAATGAGCAGTTCTTC
cdr3_aa: CASSKGTGNEQFF

j_call: TRBJ2-1
v_call: TRBV29-1
d_call: TRBD2
cdr3_nt: TGCAGCGTTGACGGGCTAGCGGGCTACAATGAGCAGTTCTTC
cdr3_aa: CSVDGLAGYNEQFF

j_call: TRBJ2-5
v_call: TRBV30
d_call: TRBD2
cdr3_nt: TGTGCCTGGAGTGCCGCCGGACTAGCGGGAGAGACCCAGTACTTC
cdr3_aa: CAWSAAGLAGETQYF

j_call: TRBJ2-7
v_call: TRBV6-6
d_call: TRBD2
cdr3_nt: TGTGCCAGCAGGCCGACTAGCGCGAACCCAAACTACGAGCAGTACTTC
cdr3_aa: CASRPTSANPNYEQYF

j_call: TRBJ2-3
v_call: TRBV6-1
d_call: TRBD2
cdr3_nt: TGTGCCAGCAGTGAACGACTAGCGGGAGAAGCAGATACGCAGTATTTT
cdr3_aa: CASSERLAGEADTQYF

j_call: TRBJ2-5
v_call: TRBV7-7
d_call: TRBD2
cdr3_nt: TGTGCCAGCAGCTTAGGTGGTAGCGGGACCCAAGAGACCCAGTACTTC
cdr3_aa: CASSLGGSGTQETQYF

j_call: TRBJ2-1
v_call: TRBV2
d_call: TRBD2
cdr3_nt: TGTGCCAGCAGTGACTCGACTAGCCCTAACGGTAATGAGCAGTTCTTC
cdr3_aa: CASSDSTSPNGNEQFF

j_call: TRBJ2-2
v_call: TRBV2
d_call: -
cdr3_nt: TGTGCCAGCAGTGAACAGGGCGAGAACACCGGGGAGCTGTTTTTT
cdr3_aa: CASSEQGENTGELFF